The 2 T cell receptor beta chains below were found in one sample sequenced in a study of CD8+CD57+ T cells in acquired aplastic anemia. Profiling of TCR beta VDJ combinations and CDR3 sequences used genomic DNA as template. MiXCR, run by TCRdb on the reads, gives a single entry per CDR3 protein. The data hold approximately 250,000 distinct CDR3 sequences, with 70% to 85% observed a single time. CD8+CD57+ cell expansion had been shown by flow cytometry in patients chosen for sequencing. Material for sequencing was sorted CD4+, CD8+, or CD8+CD57+ T cells (not recorded which) from PBMCs. Every receptor here comes from a human donor with aplastic anemia.

This rearrangement joins TRBV7-3 to TRBJ2-7, with D maybe TRBD2 (6 bases). The CDR3 contains 14 residues. The V end was cut by 6 bases, the J end by 9 bases, with 21 bases between. The germline gives CDR1 SGHTA, CDR2 FQGTGA. The chain's CDR3 is CASSYVGGNYTQYF. The CDR3 DNA reads TGTGCCAGCAGTTACGTGGGGGGTAACTACACGCAGTACTTC.

The chain couples TRBV7-2 to TRBJ2-1; TRBD2 agrees at 8 bases. With 0 bases clipped from V and 10 bases from J, the junction kept 11 bases outside the gene matches. This CDR3 contains 16 residues. CDR1 and CDR2 (germline): SGHTA, FQGNSA. This CDR3 is CASSLARGGGTEEQFF. CDR3 nucleotides: TGTGCCAGCAGCTTAGCAAGAGGCGGGGGGACGGAGGAGCAGTTCTTC.